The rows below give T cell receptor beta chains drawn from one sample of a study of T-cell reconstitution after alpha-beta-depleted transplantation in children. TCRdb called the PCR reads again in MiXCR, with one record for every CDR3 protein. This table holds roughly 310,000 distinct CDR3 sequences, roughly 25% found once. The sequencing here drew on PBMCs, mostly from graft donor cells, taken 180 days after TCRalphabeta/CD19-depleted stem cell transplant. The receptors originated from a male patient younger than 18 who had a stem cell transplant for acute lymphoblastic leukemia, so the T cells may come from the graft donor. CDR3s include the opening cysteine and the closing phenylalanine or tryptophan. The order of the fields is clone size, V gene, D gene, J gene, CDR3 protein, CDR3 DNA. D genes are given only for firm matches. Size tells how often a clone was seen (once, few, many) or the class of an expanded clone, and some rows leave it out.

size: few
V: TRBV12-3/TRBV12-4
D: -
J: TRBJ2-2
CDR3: CASSRISATGELFF
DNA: TGTGCCAGCAGTCGAATTAGCGCAACCGGGGAGCTGTTTTTT

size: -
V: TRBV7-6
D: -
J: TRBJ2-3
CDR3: CASSPLAGLSSTDTQYF
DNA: TGTGCCAGCAGCCCCTTGGCAGGACTATCTAGCACAGATACGCAGTATTTT

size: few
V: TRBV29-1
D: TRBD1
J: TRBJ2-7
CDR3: CSVGGQGASYEQYF
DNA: TGCAGCGTTGGGGGACAGGGGGCATCCTACGAGCAGTACTTC

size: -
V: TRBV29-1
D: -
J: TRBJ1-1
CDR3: CSVEDKGSNTEAFF
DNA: TGCAGCGTTGAAGATAAGGGATCGAACACTGAAGCTTTCTTT

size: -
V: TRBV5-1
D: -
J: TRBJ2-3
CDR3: CASSLWGLYTDTQYF
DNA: TGCGCCAGCAGCTTGTGGGGGCTTTACACAGATACGCAGTATTTT

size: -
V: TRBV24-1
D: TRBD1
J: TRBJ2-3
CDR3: CATSAPTGNLDTQYF
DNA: TGTGCCACCAGTGCCCCGACAGGGAACTTAGATACGCAGTATTTT

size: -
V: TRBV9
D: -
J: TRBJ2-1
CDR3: CASSPFGSPNDNEQFF
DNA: TGTGCCAGCAGCCCCTTCGGGAGCCCGAATGACAATGAGCAGTTCTTC

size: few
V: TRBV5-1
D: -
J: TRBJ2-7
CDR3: CASSSGRLVEPYEQYF
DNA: TGCGCCAGCAGCTCGGGGAGACTAGTTGAACCCTACGAGCAGTACTTC

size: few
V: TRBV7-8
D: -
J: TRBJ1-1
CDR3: CASSLGYGGTEAFF
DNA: TGTGCCAGCAGCTTAGGGTATGGGGGCACTGAAGCTTTCTTT

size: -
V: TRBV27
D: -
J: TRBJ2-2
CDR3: CASSFGGWAGELFF
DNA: TGTGCCAGCAGTTTTGGGGGTTGGGCCGGGGAGCTGTTTTTT

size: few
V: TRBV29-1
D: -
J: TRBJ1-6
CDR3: CSVVDSHNSPLHF
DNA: TGCAGCGTTGTAGACAGTCATAATTCACCCCTCCACTTT

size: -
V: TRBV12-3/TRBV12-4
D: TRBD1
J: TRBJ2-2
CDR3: CASSLQGGATTGELFF
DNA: TGTGCCAGCAGCTTACAGGGGGGAGCGACCACCGGGGAGCTGTTTTTT

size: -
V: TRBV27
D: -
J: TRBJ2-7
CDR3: CASSLKRGSYEQYF
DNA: TGTGCCAGCAGTTTAAAACGGGGCTCCTACGAGCAGTACTTC

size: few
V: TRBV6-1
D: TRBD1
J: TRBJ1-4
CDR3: CASRGQAHEKLFF
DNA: TGTGCCAGCAGGGGACAGGCCCATGAAAAACTGTTTTTT

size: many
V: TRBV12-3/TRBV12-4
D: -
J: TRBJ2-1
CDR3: CASSFSYNEQFF
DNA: TGTGCCAGCAGCTTCTCCTACAATGAGCAGTTCTTC

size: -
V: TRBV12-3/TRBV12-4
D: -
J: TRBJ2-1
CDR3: CASSLSGVNEQFF
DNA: TGTGCCAGCAGTTTGTCTGGGGTCAATGAGCAGTTCTTC

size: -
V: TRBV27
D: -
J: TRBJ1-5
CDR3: CASSLTGAQPQHF
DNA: TGTGCCAGCAGTTTAACGGGAGCTCAGCCCCAGCATTTT

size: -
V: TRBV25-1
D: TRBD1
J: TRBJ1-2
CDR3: CASSDYQGGGYTF
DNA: TGTGCCAGCAGTGACTATCAGGGGGGAGGCTACACCTTC

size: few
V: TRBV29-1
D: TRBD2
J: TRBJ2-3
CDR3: CSAARGVPTDTQYF
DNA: TGCAGCGCTGCACGGGGGGTACCCACAGATACGCAGTATTTT

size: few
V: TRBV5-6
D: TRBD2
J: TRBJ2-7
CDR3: CASSPPPGLSYEQYF
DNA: TGTGCCAGCAGCCCGCCCCCGGGACTATCGTACGAGCAGTACTTC

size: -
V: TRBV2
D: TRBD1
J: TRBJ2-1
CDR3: CASSGTGHNEQFF
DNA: TGTGCCAGCTCCGGGACAGGTCATAATGAGCAGTTCTTC

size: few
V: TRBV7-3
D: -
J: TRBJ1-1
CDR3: CASSLVPSWGTEAFF
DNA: TGTGCCAGCAGCTTAGTCCCCTCCTGGGGGACTGAAGCTTTCTTT

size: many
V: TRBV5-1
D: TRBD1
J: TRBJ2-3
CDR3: CASSHGQGMDTQYF
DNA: TGCGCCAGCAGCCACGGACAGGGAATGGATACGCAGTATTTT

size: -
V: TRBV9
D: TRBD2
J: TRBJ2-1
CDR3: CASSVGPELAGGIFNEQFF
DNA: TGTGCCAGCAGCGTGGGTCCCGAACTAGCGGGAGGAATTTTCAATGAGCAGTTCTTC

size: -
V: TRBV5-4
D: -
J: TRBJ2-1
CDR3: CASSKQGQKRYNEQFF
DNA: TGTGCCAGCAGCAAACAAGGACAAAAAAGGTACAATGAGCAGTTCTTC

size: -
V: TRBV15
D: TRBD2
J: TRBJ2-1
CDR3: CATSRDGAPSGSYNEQFF
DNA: TGTGCCACCAGCAGAGATGGGGCCCCTAGCGGCTCCTACAATGAGCAGTTCTTC

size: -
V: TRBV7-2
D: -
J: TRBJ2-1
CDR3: CASSPRVPPYNEQFF
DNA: TGTGCCAGCAGCCCCAGGGTTCCCCCGTACAATGAGCAGTTCTTC

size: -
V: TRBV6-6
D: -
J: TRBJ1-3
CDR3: CASSYGGHTIYF
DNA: TGTGCCAGCAGTTACGGGGGCCACACCATATATTTT

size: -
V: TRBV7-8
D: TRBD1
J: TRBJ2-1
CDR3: CAGWGRTGGVVARFYNEQFF
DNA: TGTGCCGGGTGGGGGAGGACAGGGGGCGTGGTAGCGAGATTCTACAATGAGCAGTTCTTC

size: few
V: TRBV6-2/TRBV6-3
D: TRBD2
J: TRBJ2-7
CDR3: CASSTGTSGPAISYEQYF
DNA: TGTGCCAGCAGCACCGGGACTAGTGGTCCGGCGATCTCCTACGAGCAGTACTTC

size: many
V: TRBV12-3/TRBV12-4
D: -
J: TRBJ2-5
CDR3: CASSFVSETQYF
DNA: TGTGCCAGCAGTTTTGTCTCGGAGACCCAGTACTTC

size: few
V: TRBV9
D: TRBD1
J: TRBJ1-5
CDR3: CASSAGTGYGSNQPQHF
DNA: TGTGCCAGCAGCGCCGGGACAGGGTACGGGAGCAATCAGCCCCAGCATTTT

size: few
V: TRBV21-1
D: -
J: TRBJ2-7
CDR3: CASSYGQYSYEQYF
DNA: TGTGCCAGCAGCTACGGACAGTACTCCTACGAGCAGTACTTC

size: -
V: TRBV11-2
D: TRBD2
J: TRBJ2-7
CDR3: CASSLDPIAGGYEQYF
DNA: TGTGCCAGCAGCTTAGACCCAATAGCGGGAGGCTACGAGCAGTACTTC

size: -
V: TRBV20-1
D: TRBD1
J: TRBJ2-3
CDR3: CSAPDRGRRTDTQYF
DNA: TGCAGTGCCCCCGACAGGGGTAGGAGGACAGATACGCAGTATTTT

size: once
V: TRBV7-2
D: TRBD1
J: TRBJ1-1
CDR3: CASSLMTGVNTEAFF
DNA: TGTGCCAGCAGCTTGATGACAGGGGTGAACACTGAAGCTTTCTTT

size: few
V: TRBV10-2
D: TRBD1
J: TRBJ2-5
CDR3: CATWTGVMETQYF
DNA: TGCGCCACCTGGACAGGGGTCATGGAGACCCAGTACTTC

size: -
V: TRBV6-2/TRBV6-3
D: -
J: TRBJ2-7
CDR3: CASSSFYPGRSYEQYF
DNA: TGTGCCAGCAGTTCCTTCTACCCGGGACGATCATACGAGCAGTACTTC

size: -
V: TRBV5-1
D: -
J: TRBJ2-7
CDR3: CASSLGSPNYEQYF
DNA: TGCGCCAGCAGCCTTGGCAGCCCGAACTACGAGCAGTACTTC

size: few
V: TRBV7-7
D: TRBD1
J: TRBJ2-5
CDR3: CASSFNPTGSGETQYF
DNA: TGTGCCAGCAGCTTTAATCCGACAGGGAGTGGAGAGACCCAGTACTTC